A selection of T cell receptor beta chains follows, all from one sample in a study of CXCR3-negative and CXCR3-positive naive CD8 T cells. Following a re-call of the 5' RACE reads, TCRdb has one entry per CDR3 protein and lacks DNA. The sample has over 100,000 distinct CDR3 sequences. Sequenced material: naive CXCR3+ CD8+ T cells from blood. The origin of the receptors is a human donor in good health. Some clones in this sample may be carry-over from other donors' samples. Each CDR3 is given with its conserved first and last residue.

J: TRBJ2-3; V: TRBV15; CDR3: CATINQWTDTLYF
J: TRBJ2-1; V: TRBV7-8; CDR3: CASSLYSGSFNEQFF
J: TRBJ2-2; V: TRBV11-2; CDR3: CASSFSDWTTGELFF
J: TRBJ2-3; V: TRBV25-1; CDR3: CASSELAVTDTQYF
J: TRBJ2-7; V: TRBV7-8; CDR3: CASSQNVRGSYEQYF
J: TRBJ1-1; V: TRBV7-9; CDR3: CASSHQTNTEAFF
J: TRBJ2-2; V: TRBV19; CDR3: CASSIWARNTGELLF
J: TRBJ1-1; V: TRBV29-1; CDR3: CSGAGPLNTEAFF
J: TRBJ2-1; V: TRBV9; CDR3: CASSDRDYHNEQFF
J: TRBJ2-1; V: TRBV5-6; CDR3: CASSFLQEGNEQFF
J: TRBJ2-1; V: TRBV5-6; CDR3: CASSLLGAVQFF
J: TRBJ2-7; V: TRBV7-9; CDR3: CASSFAGGIYEQYF
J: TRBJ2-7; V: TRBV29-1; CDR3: CSVNGLAGSYEQYF
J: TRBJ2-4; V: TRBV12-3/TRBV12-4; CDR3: CASSLVVSLLAGEALVQYF
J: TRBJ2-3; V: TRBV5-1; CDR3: CASTGTSAFPDTQYF
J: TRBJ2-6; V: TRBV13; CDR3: CASSPNHGDSQTHRSGANVLTF
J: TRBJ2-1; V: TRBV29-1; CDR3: CSVGLAGGRYNEQFF
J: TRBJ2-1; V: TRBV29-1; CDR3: CSVEYRDIYNEQFF
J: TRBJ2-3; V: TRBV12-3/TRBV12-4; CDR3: CASSFGTFYRGGTSDTQYF
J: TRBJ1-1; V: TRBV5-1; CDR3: CASSLGATEAFF
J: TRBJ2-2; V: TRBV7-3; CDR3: CASSSAGNTGELFF
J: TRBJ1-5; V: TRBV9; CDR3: CASSVGQGDNQPQHF
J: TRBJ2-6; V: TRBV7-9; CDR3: CASSRDLDREGANVLTF
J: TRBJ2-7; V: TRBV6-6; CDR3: CASSFGQGSSYEQYF
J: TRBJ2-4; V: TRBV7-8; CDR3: CASSLSGVLGAKNIQYF
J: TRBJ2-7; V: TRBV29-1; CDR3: CSVEEGQGNFDEQYF
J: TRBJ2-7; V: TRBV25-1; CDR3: CASSTGASGAYEQYF
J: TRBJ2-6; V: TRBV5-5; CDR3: CASSAGRPFSSGANVLTF
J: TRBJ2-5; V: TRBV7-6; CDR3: CASSLALQTSGSLWETQYF
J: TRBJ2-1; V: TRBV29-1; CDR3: CSVVFANYNEQFF
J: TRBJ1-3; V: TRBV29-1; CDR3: CSARSPTASGNTIYF
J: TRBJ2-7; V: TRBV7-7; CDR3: CASSLGPLTTGTGNFDEQYF
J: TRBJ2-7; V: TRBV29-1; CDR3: CSVFGQGLSYEQYF
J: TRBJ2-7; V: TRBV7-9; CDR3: CASSYSGDYEQYF
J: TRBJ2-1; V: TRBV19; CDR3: CASSISRTYNEQFF
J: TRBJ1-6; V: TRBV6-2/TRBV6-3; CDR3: CASTPLEAATPLHF
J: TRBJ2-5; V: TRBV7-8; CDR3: CASSLEIGETQYF
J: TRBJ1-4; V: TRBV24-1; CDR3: CATSDFAGDEKLFF
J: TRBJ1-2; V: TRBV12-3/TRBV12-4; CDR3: CASSFGFGGYTF
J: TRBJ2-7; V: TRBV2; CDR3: CASRLDRGAYEQYF
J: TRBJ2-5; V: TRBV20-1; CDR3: CSARPGGETQYF
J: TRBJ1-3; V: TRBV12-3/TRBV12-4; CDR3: CAGSTRTGKTGNTIYF
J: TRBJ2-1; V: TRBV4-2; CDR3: CASSQGTSNNEQFF
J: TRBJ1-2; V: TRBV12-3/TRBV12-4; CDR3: CASSLVPRDPYGYTF
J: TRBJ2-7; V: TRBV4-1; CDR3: CASSQDSGLFYEQYF
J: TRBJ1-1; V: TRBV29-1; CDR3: CSVPGGNTEAFF
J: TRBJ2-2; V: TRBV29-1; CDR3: CSVEGQAGVGTGELFF
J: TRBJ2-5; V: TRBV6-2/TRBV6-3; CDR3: CASPTEDYQETQYF